This T cell receptor beta chain comes out of a study of blood T cell repertoires in COVID-19. Study-wide background: Samples of COVID-19 (acute and convalescent) were obtained from the United States, Italy and Spain.

V lost 4 bases to trimming and J lost 3 bases, with 10 bases between them. The germline V gene encodes CDR1 SGHRS and CDR2 YFSETQ. CDR3 length equals 13 residues. The repertoire was sequenced with immunoSEQ multiplex PCR; TCRdb's copy has only in-frame clones and lacks some. Of 95,000 to 150,000 clones listed, about 87% are singletons. The V gene is TRBV5-1, the J gene TRBJ2-5; D possibly corresponds to TRBD1 (5 bases). Sample: peripheral blood. This sequence originates from a woman in her 50s with acute or convalescent COVID-19. The CDR3 DNA reads TGCGCCAGCAGCCCAGACAGCGAAGAGACCCAGTACTTC. This gives the protein CASSPDSEETQYF.